This T cell receptor (beta chain) was recorded in a study of Graves' ophthalmopathy and Graves' hyperthyroidism. Amplification targeted the TCR beta CDR3 regions, with RNA transcripts as the source material. First-round RT-PCR employed HTBI primers, with a second-round multiplex PCR after it. TCRdb re-called the multiplex PCR reads through MiXCR, storing one row per CDR3 protein. The table shows a few hundred thousand distinct CDR3 sequences, with over 15% occurring only once. The study, taken as a whole, reports: In blood appeared most of the expanded thyroid clonotypes whose frequency exceeded 0.001.

Each hyperthyroidism patient was newly diagnosed, with under 2 months' duration, and aged 18 to 65. Lactation, pregnancy, uncontrolled infections and other autoimmune diseases were all grounds for excluding patients. The PBMCs were taken from approximately 9 ml of fresh peripheral blood. This clonotype turned up a few times. The antigen remains unidentified. CDR1 and CDR2 from the germline V gene are DFQATT and SNEGSKA (reference sequence). This CDR3 comprises 14 residues. Trimming pared 5 bases from V and 7 bases from J, leaving 18 bases between. This rearrangement joins TRBV20-1 to TRBJ1-5; TRBD1 is a possible D gene (6 bases). The sequence derives from a woman aged 18-29 years with stable Graves' hyperthyroidism. Material: peripheral blood. The CDR3 loop is CSALPTAGDQPQHF. The CDR3, as DNA: TGCAGTGCTCTACCGACGGCAGGGGACCAGCCCCAGCATTTT.